The sequence of this T cell receptor beta chain was determined in a study of OX40 agonist ivuxolimab in advanced cancers. Study context: In this cohort, patients received ivuxolimab, an agonistic anti-OX40 (CD134) antibody. Males comprised around four fifths of the group, whose mean age was approximately 62 years (range roughly 20 to 85).

Sequencing was performed with immunoSEQ multiplex PCR; in TCRdb, only in-frame clones are kept and a portion is missing. The sample lists approximately 76,000 clones, about 93% occurring once. CDR3 length equals 14 residues. CDR1 and CDR2 (germline): LGHNA, YSLEER. The material sequenced was CD4+ or CD8+ T cells sorted from blood, taken in a trial of the OX40 agonist ivuxolimab. This TCR was recovered from an adult with an advanced solid tumor such as melanoma, head and neck, liver or kidney cancer. The V gene is TRBV4-3, the J gene TRBJ2-5; unclear D gene. The tail of the sequence fits TRBJ2-7 better, so the J call may be wrong. The DNA for the CDR3 is TGCGCCAGCAGCCCAGGTAGCCTCTCCTACGAGCAGTACTTC. As protein: CASSPGSLSYEQYF.